This is a list of T cell receptor beta chains from one sample in a study of T-cell reconstitution after alpha-beta-depleted transplantation in children. TCRdb reanalysed the PCR reads using MiXCR and keeps one entry per CDR3 protein. The table shows more than 550,000 distinct CDR3 sequences, with roughly 10% occurring only once. Source: PBMCs from the stem cell graft donor, taken from the stem cell graft. These receptors all come from a human donor who donated a stem cell graft to a child with acute myeloid leukemia. The CDR3 runs from the conserved cysteine through the conserved F or W. The order of the fields is V gene, clone size, D gene, J gene, CDR3 protein, CDR3 DNA. The D gene is left open where the match is weak. Rows may omit the clone size; those that give it use once, few, many or a size class.

>TRBV7-2|-|-|TRBJ2-5
CASSPRMGETQYF
TGTGCCAGCAGCCCCCGCATGGGAGAGACCCAGTACTTC
>TRBV12-3/TRBV12-4|many|-|TRBJ2-2
CASSYRQAYTGELFF
TGTGCCAGCAGTTATAGACAGGCATACACCGGGGAGCTGTTTTTT
>TRBV29-1|many|TRBD2|TRBJ2-1
CSVGTSGRATYNEQFF
TGCAGCGTTGGGACTAGCGGGAGGGCCACCTACAATGAGCAGTTCTTC
>TRBV20-1|-|-|TRBJ2-7
CSASIPGPPGEQYF
TGCAGTGCTAGTATACCGGGCCCCCCGGGGGAGCAGTACTTC
>TRBV7-3|many|-|TRBJ2-2
CASSFWTSGTGELFF
TGTGCCAGCAGCTTCTGGACCTCTGGGACCGGGGAGCTGTTTTTT
>TRBV28|many|TRBD2|TRBJ2-3
CASTSGKDTQYF
TGTGCCAGCACTAGCGGGAAGGATACGCAGTATTTT
>TRBV27|few|-|TRBJ1-2
CASSRTDNYGYTF
TGTGCCAGCAGTCGGACCGATAACTATGGCTACACCTTC
>TRBV20-1|-|-|TRBJ2-1
CSASGPTREQFF
TGCAGTGCTAGTGGGCCCACCCGAGAGCAGTTCTTC
>TRBV4-3|-|-|TRBJ2-2
CASSQLGTAGELFF
TGCGCCAGCAGCCAACTTGGGACCGCCGGGGAGCTGTTTTTT
>TRBV12-3/TRBV12-4|many|-|TRBJ2-1
CASSQHHSYNEQFF
TGTGCCAGCAGCCAACACCACTCCTACAATGAGCAGTTCTTC
>TRBV9|many|TRBD2|TRBJ2-5
CASKGGRGVVETQYF
TGTGCCAGCAAGGGGGGGCGGGGGGTCGTGGAGACCCAGTACTTC
>TRBV29-1|many|-|TRBJ1-1
CSVGLGGTGTEAFF
TGCAGCGTTGGATTAGGGGGAACTGGCACTGAAGCTTTCTTT
>TRBV3-1|-|-|TRBJ2-1
CASSPRISSKQFF
TGTGCCAGCAGCCCACGTATTTCGTCAAAGCAGTTCTTC
>TRBV28|few|TRBD1|TRBJ1-5
CASSPRTGADYSNQPQHF
TGTGCCAGCAGTCCAAGGACAGGGGCAGACTATAGCAATCAGCCCCAGCATTTT
>TRBV29-1|-|TRBD2|TRBJ2-5
CSVVLAGGQETQYF
TGCAGCGTTGTGTTAGCGGGAGGGCAAGAGACCCAGTACTTC
>TRBV12-3/TRBV12-4|few|-|TRBJ2-2
CASSLARLRGTGELFF
TGTGCCAGCAGTTTAGCGAGGTTAAGGGGCACCGGGGAGCTGTTTTTT
>TRBV7-3|many|-|TRBJ2-2
CASSLRGGTGELFF
TGTGCCAGCAGCTTAAGGGGCGGCACCGGGGAGCTGTTTTTT
>TRBV6-5|many|TRBD1|TRBJ1-2
CASSSGQGYGYTF
TGTGCCAGCAGTTCGGGACAGGGCTATGGCTACACCTTC
>TRBV28|many|TRBD1|TRBJ1-2
CASSPEDRGETNYGYTF
TGTGCCAGCAGTCCGGAGGACAGGGGAGAGACAAACTATGGCTACACCTTC
>TRBV12-3/TRBV12-4|many|-|TRBJ2-3
CASRPGTDTQYF
TGTGCCAGCAGGCCTGGGACAGATACGCAGTATTTT
>TRBV6-2/TRBV6-3|many|-|TRBJ2-1
CASSWGSREQFF
TGTGCCAGCAGTTGGGGTAGCCGAGAGCAGTTCTTC
>TRBV20-1|few|TRBD1|TRBJ2-7
CSAPSGEDRVPF
TGCAGTGCTCCCTCCGGGGAGGACAGGGTTCCCTTC
>TRBV6-2/TRBV6-3|many|TRBD1|TRBJ2-7
CASSILPTGPSYEQYF
TGTGCCAGCAGTATACTACCGACAGGGCCCTCTTACGAGCAGTACTTC
>TRBV7-2|few|-|TRBJ2-5
CASSFDGGTQYF
TGTGCCAGCAGCTTCGACGGGGGGACCCAGTACTTC
>TRBV29-1|many|-|TRBJ2-3
CSVDLGTDTQYF
TGCAGCGTTGACCTGGGCACAGATACGCAGTATTTT
>TRBV25-1|few|TRBD2|TRBJ2-3
CAKSTSRKSRTDTQYF
TGTGCCAAGTCGACTAGCCGTAAATCGCGCACAGATACGCAGTATTTT
>TRBV9|-|-|TRBJ2-3
CASSASPGGRTDTQYF
TGTGCCAGCAGCGCCTCCCCCGGGGGGCGCACAGATACGCAGTATTTT
>TRBV10-3|few|TRBD1|TRBJ2-7
CAISAGTGGGDEQYF
TGTGCCATCAGCGCCGGGACAGGGGGCGGCGACGAGCAGTACTTC
>TRBV7-2|few|-|TRBJ1-3
CASSLGMGISGNTIYF
TGTGCCAGCAGCTTAGGGATGGGGATCTCTGGAAACACCATATATTTT
>TRBV12-3/TRBV12-4|few|TRBD2|TRBJ2-5
CASRLAGGLQETQYF
TGTGCCAGCAGGCTAGCGGGAGGTCTCCAAGAGACCCAGTACTTC
>TRBV24-1|-|-|TRBJ2-1
CATSDPTGHEYNEQFF
TGTGCCACCAGTGACCCCACAGGGCATGAGTACAATGAGCAGTTCTTC
>TRBV25-1|many|-|TRBJ2-1
CASSDVAGSSYNEQFF
TGTGCCAGCAGTGATGTGGCCGGGAGCTCCTACAATGAGCAGTTCTTC
>TRBV21-1|few|-|TRBJ1-3
CATDRGYSGNTIYF
TGTGCCACGGACAGGGGGTACTCTGGAAACACCATATATTTT
>TRBV6-5|-|TRBD1|TRBJ1-2
CASSYWGQGNYGYTF
TGCGCCAGCAGTTACTGGGGACAGGGAAACTATGGCTACACCTTC
>TRBV7-2|-|-|TRBJ2-7
CASSLGVRYEQYF
TGTGCCAGCAGCTTAGGAGTGCGCTACGAGCAGTACTTC
>TRBV6-2/TRBV6-3|few|-|TRBJ2-3
CASRRDGTTDTQYF
TGTGCCAGCAGGCGGGACGGGACCACAGATACGCAGTATTTT
>TRBV29-1|-|-|TRBJ2-1
CSVEEGEQFF
TGCAGCGTTGAAGAAGGTGAACAGTTCTTC
>TRBV10-3|-|-|TRBJ2-2
CAISALGVDGELFF
TGTGCCATCAGCGCCTTGGGAGTAGACGGGGAGCTGTTTTTT
>TRBV6-5|few|TRBD2|TRBJ2-1
CASSYKGRLAGYNEQFF
TGTGCCAGCAGTTATAAGGGGCGGCTAGCGGGGTACAATGAGCAGTTCTTC
>TRBV12-3/TRBV12-4|-|-|TRBJ2-5
CASNSASQETQYF
TGTGCCAGCAACTCCGCTAGCCAAGAGACCCAGTACTTC
>TRBV20-1|-|-|TRBJ2-5
CSLSPHGRQETQYF
TGCAGTCTGTCCCCCCATGGGCGGCAAGAGACCCAGTACTTC
>TRBV12-3/TRBV12-4|-|TRBD2|TRBJ2-3
CASSPMTSGRTDTQYF
TGTGCCAGCAGTCCTATGACTAGCGGGAGGACAGATACGCAGTATTTT
>TRBV20-1|-|-|TRBJ1-1
CSARDLQGWAEAFF
TGCAGTGCTAGAGATTTGCAGGGGTGGGCTGAAGCTTTCTTT
>TRBV7-2|-|TRBD1|TRBJ2-7
CASSFSRGRSDEQYF
TGTGCCAGCAGTTTTAGTAGGGGGCGAAGCGACGAGCAGTACTTC
>TRBV20-1|-|-|TRBJ2-1
CSARLSAASYNEQFF
TGCAGTGCACGGCTTTCAGCGGCCTCCTACAATGAGCAGTTCTTC
>TRBV4-2|many|-|TRBJ2-2
CASSQDQGTGELFF
TGTGCCAGCAGCCAAGATCAGGGTACCGGGGAGCTGTTTTTT
>TRBV15|many|-|TRBJ2-3
CATSRPGTPAEDTQYF
TGTGCCACCAGCAGACCAGGGACCCCGGCTGAAGATACGCAGTATTTT
>TRBV15|few|TRBD1|TRBJ1-2
CATSRVGQGIWGYTF
TGTGCCACCAGTCGGGTTGGACAGGGCATCTGGGGCTACACCTTC
>TRBV6-5|few|-|TRBJ2-6
CASSRVSSGANVLTF
TGTGCCAGCAGCCGGGTCTCCTCTGGGGCCAACGTCCTGACTTTC
>TRBV12-3/TRBV12-4|many|-|TRBJ1-2
CASTRTLNYGYTF
TGTGCCAGCACCAGGACACTGAACTATGGCTACACCTTC
>TRBV20-1|-|TRBD1|TRBJ1-3
CSATTGPGNTIYF
TGCAGTGCTACGACAGGGCCTGGAAACACCATATATTTT
>TRBV29-1|few|-|TRBJ1-1
CSARFANTEAFF
TGCAGCGCCAGATTTGCCAACACTGAAGCTTTCTTT
>TRBV27|-|TRBD2|TRBJ2-1
CASRLAGVLNEQFF
TGTGCCAGCAGACTAGCGGGAGTCTTAAATGAGCAGTTCTTC